The source of this TCR beta chain is a study of regulatory T cells in long-lasting Graves disease. For TCR beta, libraries came from iRepertoire HTBI primers and Arm-PCR of CDR3 regions. TCRdb independently ran MiXCR on the multiplex PCR reads; one entry per CDR3 protein. The sample lists 500,000 to 700,000 distinct CDR3 sequences; around 30% were seen once. Germline lookup yields CDR1 MNHNS and CDR2 SASEGT. V was shortened by 0 bases and J by 7 bases, with 13 bases between the two germline ends. The CDR3 totals 15 residues. Time point described: persistent/refractory GD, antithyroid drugs over 5 years with positive TRAb. TCR sequences were obtained from RNA taken from PBMCs.

V gene TRBV6-1 combines with J gene TRBJ2-1; possibly TRBD2 for D (6 bases). Source: peripheral blood mononuclear cells (PBMCs), taken when the disease was refractory, from a patient treated with antithyroid drugs. The receptor's source is a female donor with Graves disease. As DNA, the CDR3 is TGTGCCAGCAGTGAAGCGGCGGGGTTGGTAAATGAGCAGTTCTTC. It yields the protein CASSEAAGLVNEQFF.